This is a list of T cell receptor beta chains from one sample in a study of synovial regulatory T cells in juvenile arthritis. TCRdb's table, derived via immunoSEQ multiplex PCR, lists solely in-frame clones and lacks some. The sample yields about 2,500 clones, of which the top ten take up over 11%. Sequenced sample: Treg cells from the synovium. The receptors stem from a donor between 2 and 35 years old with juvenile idiopathic arthritis. Both conserved end residues are part of each CDR3. Each record gives: V gene, J gene, clone size, CDR3 protein. Clone sizes are shown as how often the clone was seen (once, few, many) or a class if it is expanded.

>TRBV20-1|TRBJ2-1|medium-sized
CSARGLAEQFF
>TRBV28|TRBJ2-7|medium-sized
CASSAPGQGPPYEQYF
>TRBV5-1|TRBJ2-7|medium-sized
CASSLGGGSSSYEQYF
>TRBV6-1|TRBJ2-2|medium-sized
CASSVGLAVNTGELFF
>TRBV5-5|TRBJ2-7|medium-sized
CASSLGTGLLYEQYF
>TRBV18|TRBJ2-7|medium-sized
CASSPPAPYEQYF
>TRBV14|TRBJ1-1|medium-sized
CASSHGTANTEAFF
>TRBV6-5|TRBJ2-6|medium-sized
CASSYSRTGKVLTF
>TRBV7-2|TRBJ2-2|medium-sized
CASSLQRLDTGELFF
>TRBV14|TRBJ2-2|medium-sized
CASSQFGTGELFF
>TRBV7-9|TRBJ2-5|medium-sized
CASSPGQGKGETQYF
>TRBV25-1|TRBJ1-6|medium-sized
CASSEPGNRGNSPLHF
>TRBV6-5|TRBJ1-5|medium-sized
CASSSNRGRVNQPQHF
>TRBV5-1|TRBJ2-3|medium-sized
CASSLVGLFADTQYF
>TRBV2|TRBJ2-7|medium-sized
CASADRGGRLYEQYF
>TRBV25-1|TRBJ2-5|medium-sized
CASSEGLAALQETQYF
>TRBV7-9|TRBJ2-1|medium-sized
CASSRSGAGYNEQFF
>TRBV27|TRBJ1-5|medium-sized
CASSPGQGRNQPQHF
>TRBV27|TRBJ2-7|medium-sized
CASRPQGLNGEQYF
>TRBV7-2|TRBJ1-4|medium-sized
CASSFDRGTNEKLFF
>TRBV19|TRBJ2-4|medium-sized
CASSIGRRAADIQYF
>TRBV6-1|TRBJ1-2|medium-sized
CASRRGARDGYTF
>TRBV18|TRBJ1-6|medium-sized
CASSRTGTVLNSPLHF
>TRBV14|TRBJ2-7|medium-sized
CASSLSPGTQYF
>TRBV6-6|TRBJ1-2|medium-sized
CASRTGGGYTF
>TRBV29-1|TRBJ1-2|medium-sized
CSVGPGQGYGYTF
>TRBV27|TRBJ2-3|medium-sized
CASSWDSQTYTQYF
>TRBV7-8|TRBJ2-5|medium-sized
CASSISTHQETQYF
>TRBV5-1|TRBJ2-7|medium-sized
CASSSGTSGRAYEQYF
>TRBV5-1|TRBJ2-7|medium-sized
CASSLKTDRSYEQYF
>TRBV4-2|TRBJ2-7|medium-sized
CASSQATSALKYEQYF
>TRBV6-5|TRBJ1-2|medium-sized
CASTQGAYGYTF
>TRBV27|TRBJ2-2|medium-sized
CASSLGTGARTGELFF
>TRBV6-1|TRBJ1-1|large
CASRSRELLNTEAFF
>TRBV19|TRBJ1-3|medium-sized
CASSTGDRYSGNTIYF
>TRBV7-8|TRBJ1-1|medium-sized
CASSLGEGAEAFF
>TRBV11-3|TRBJ2-3|medium-sized
CASSLGPAASTDTQYF
>TRBV5-1|TRBJ2-2|medium-sized
CASSLAFGELFF
>TRBV4-2|TRBJ1-2|medium-sized
CASSHNGQFNYGYTF
>TRBV6-5|TRBJ1-3|medium-sized
CASSYGDTIYF
>TRBV2|TRBJ1-1|medium-sized
CASSGGETGRVVEAFF
>TRBV6-5|TRBJ2-7|medium-sized
CASSYLSGTAAYEQYF
>TRBV20-1|TRBJ2-1|medium-sized
CSAPSYNEQFF
>TRBV4-3|TRBJ2-2|medium-sized
CASSQEAGGTGELFF
>TRBV29-1|TRBJ2-1|medium-sized
CSVEPGKYNEQFF